This TCR beta chain was obtained from a study of cytomegalovirus exposure and HLA in healthy donors. The study's findings and limits: Sequences of the TCR beta chain were said to predict the HLA-A and HLA-B alleles of most subjects accurately.

With respect to this clone: Its antigen is not known.

With 60 Vbeta and 13 Jbeta primers, the PCR was carried out. Generated by immunoSEQ multiplex PCR, the TCRdb table keeps only in-frame clones and is missing some. The repertoire holds more than 80,000 clones, around 76% seen once, with roughly 8.4% in the top ten. The sequence was obtained from a human donor in good health. The specimen sequenced was PBMCs.

The CDR3 spells CASSRTGGSGNEQYF. The CDR3, as DNA: TGTGCCAGCAGCCGAACAGGGGGTTCGGGAAACGAGCAGTACTTC. This chain connects TRBV14 to TRBJ2-7, with 8 bases matching TRBD1. Germline trimming cut 4 bases from V and 5 bases from J; bases unmatched to any gene: 10. Germline V gives CDR1 SGHDN, CDR2 FVKESK. This CDR3 region has 15 residues.